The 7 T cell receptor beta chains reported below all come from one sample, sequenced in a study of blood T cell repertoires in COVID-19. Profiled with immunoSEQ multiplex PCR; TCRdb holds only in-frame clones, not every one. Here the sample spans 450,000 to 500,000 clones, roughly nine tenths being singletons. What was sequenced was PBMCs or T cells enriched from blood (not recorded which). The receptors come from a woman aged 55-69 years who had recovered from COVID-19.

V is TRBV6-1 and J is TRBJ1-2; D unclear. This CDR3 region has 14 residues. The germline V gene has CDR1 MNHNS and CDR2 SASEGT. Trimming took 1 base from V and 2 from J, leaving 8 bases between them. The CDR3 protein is CASSEVSLNYGYTF. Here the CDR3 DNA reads TGTGCCAGCAGTGAAGTGTCTCTGAACTATGGCTACACCTTC.

CDR3 region: CASSIAAGDGYTF. The CDR3 DNA follows: TGTGCCAGTAGTATAGCCGCAGGGGATGGCTACACCTTC. This chain links TRBV19 with TRBJ1-2; D is possibly TRBD1 (6 bases). This CDR3 has 13 residues. Germline V lookup: CDR1 LNHDA, CDR2 SQIVND (reference sequence). V was shortened by 1 base and J by 6 bases, with 9 bases between the two germline ends.

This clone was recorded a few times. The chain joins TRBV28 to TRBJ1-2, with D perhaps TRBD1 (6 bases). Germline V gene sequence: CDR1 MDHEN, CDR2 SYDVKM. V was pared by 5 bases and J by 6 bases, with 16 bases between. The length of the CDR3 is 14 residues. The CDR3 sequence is CASSGKQGQDGYTF. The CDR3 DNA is TGTGCCAGCAGTGGGAAACAGGGCCAGGATGGCTACACCTTC.

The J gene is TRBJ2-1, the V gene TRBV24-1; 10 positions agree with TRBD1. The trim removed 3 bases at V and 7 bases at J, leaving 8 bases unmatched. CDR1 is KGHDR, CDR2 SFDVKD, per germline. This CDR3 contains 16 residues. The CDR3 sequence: CATSDTGTGDENEQFF. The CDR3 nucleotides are TGTGCCACCAGTGATACCGGGACAGGGGATGAGAATGAGCAGTTCTTC.

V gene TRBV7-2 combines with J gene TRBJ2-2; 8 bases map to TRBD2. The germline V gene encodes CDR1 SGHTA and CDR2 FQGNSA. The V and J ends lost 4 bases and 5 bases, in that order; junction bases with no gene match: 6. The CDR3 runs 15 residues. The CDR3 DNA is TGTGCCAGCAGCTACGGGGGGGCCGGTACCGGGGAGCTGTTTTTT. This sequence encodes CASSYGGAGTGELFF.

The CDR3 region has the DNA TGTGCCAGCAGTCATGTTGATACGCAGTATTTT. Its protein product is CASSHVDTQYF. This rearrangement joins TRBV12-3 or TRBV12-4 to TRBJ2-3, with unresolved D. The CDR3 is 11 residues long. V lost 5 bases, J lost 6 bases, and 6 bases lay in between.

In DNA form, the CDR3 reads TGTGCCAGTAAGACCGGGTTCACTGAAGCTTTCTTT. Protein: CASKTGFTEAFF. This chain connects TRBV19 to TRBJ1-1; D unclear. Germline-derived CDR1 and CDR2 are LNHDA and SQIVND (reference sequence). This CDR3 spans 12 amino acids. The V end lost 7 bases, the J end lost 4 bases, and 10 bases lay between the germline ends. Full variable domain (remainder filled in from reference TRBV19 and TRBJ1-1): DGGITQSPKYLFRKEGQNVTLSCEQNLNHDAMYWYRQDPGQGLRLIYYSQIVNDFQKGDIAEGYSVSREKKESFPLTVTSAQKNPTAFYLCASKTGFTEAFFGQGTRLTVV.